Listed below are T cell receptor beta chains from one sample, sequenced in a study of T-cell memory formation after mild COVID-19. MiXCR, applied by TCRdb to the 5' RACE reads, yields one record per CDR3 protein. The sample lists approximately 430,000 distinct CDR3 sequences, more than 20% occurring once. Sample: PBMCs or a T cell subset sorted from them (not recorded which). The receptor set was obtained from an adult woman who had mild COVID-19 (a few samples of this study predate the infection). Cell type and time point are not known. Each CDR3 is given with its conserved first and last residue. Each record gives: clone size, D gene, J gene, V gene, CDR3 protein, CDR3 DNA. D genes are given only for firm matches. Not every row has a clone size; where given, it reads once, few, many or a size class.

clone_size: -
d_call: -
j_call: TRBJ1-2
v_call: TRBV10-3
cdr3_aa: CAISSDTYLYGYTF
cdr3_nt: TGTGCCATCAGTTCGGACACGTACCTCTATGGCTACACCTTC

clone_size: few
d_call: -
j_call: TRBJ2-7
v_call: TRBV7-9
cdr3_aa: CASSLGLVHSYEQYF
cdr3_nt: TGTGCCAGCAGCTTAGGACTAGTTCATTCCTACGAGCAGTACTTC

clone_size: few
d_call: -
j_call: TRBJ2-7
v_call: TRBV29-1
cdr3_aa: CSVERAPGDEQYF
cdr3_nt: TGCAGCGTTGAACGGGCTCCCGGGGACGAGCAGTACTTC

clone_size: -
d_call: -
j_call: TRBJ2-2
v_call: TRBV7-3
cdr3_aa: CASSSGAGIAGELFF
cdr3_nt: TGTGCCAGCAGCTCAGGGGCAGGGATCGCCGGGGAGCTGTTTTTT

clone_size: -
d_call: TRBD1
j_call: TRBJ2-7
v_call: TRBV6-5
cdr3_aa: CASSGTGMPNYEQYF
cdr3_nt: TGTGCCAGCAGTGGGACAGGGATGCCGAACTACGAGCAGTACTTC

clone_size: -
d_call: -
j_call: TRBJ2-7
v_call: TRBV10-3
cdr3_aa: CATRDASSYEQYF
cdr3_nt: TGTGCCACCCGGGACGCGTCCTCGTACGAGCAGTACTTC

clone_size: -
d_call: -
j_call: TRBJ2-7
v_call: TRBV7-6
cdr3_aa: CASGWGMSYEQYF
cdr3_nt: TGTGCCAGCGGCTGGGGGATGTCCTACGAGCAGTACTTC

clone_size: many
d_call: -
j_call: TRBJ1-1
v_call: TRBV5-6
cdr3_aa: CASSRDTEAFF
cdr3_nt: TGTGCCAGCAGCCGTGACACTGAAGCTTTCTTT

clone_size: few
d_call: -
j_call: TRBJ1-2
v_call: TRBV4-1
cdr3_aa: CASSQDTTHTGIQNYGYTF
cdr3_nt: TGCGCCAGCAGCCAAGATACCACACACACAGGGATCCAAAACTATGGCTACACCTTC

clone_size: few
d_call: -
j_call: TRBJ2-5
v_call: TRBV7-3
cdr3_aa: CASSRLGGETQYF
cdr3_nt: TGTGCCAGCAGTAGACTAGGCGGAGAGACCCAGTACTTC

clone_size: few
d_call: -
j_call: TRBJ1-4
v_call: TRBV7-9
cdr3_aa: CASSLSGARYEKLFF
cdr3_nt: TGTGCCAGCAGCTTATCGGGGGCACGTTATGAAAAACTGTTTTTT

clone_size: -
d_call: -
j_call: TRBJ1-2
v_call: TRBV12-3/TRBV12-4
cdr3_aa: CASSPQVLAGYGYTF
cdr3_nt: TGTGCCAGCAGCCCCCAGGTTTTAGCGGGCTATGGCTACACCTTC

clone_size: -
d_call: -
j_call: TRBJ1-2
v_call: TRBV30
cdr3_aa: CAWNLGIGYTF
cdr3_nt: TGTGCCTGGAATCTGGGGATTGGCTACACCTTC

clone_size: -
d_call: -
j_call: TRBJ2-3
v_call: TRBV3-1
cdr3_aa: CASSQDAQRSTDTQYF
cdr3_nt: TGTGCCAGCAGCCAAGATGCACAGCGAAGCACAGATACGCAGTATTTT

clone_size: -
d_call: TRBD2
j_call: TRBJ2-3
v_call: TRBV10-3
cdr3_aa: CAISEEIGGRATDTQYF
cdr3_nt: TGTGCCATCAGTGAGGAGATCGGCGGGAGGGCCACAGATACGCAGTATTTT

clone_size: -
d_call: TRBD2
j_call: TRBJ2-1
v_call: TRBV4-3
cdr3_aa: CASSQELAGYYNEQFF
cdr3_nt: TGCGCCAGCAGCCAAGAACTAGCGGGGTATTACAATGAGCAGTTCTTC

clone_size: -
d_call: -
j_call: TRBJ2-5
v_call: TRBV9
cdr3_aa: CASSVSQSQETQYF
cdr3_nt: TGTGCCAGCAGTGTTAGCCAATCTCAAGAGACCCAGTACTTC

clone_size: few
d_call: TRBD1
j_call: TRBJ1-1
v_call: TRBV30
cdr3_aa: CAWSAGQGEAFF
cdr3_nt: TGTGCCTGGAGCGCGGGACAGGGTGAAGCTTTCTTT

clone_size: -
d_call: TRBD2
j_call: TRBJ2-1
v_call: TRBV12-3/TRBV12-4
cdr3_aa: CASSFTSGSYNEQFF
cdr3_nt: TGTGCCAGCAGTTTCACTAGCGGCTCCTACAATGAGCAGTTCTTC

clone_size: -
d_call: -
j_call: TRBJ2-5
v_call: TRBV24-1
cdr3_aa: CATSGGPQETQYF
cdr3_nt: TGTGCCACCAGCGGGGGGCCCCAAGAGACCCAGTACTTC

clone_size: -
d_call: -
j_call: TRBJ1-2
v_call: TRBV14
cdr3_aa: CASSAGRTNYGYTF
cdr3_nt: TGTGCCAGCAGCGCGGGACGGACGAACTATGGCTACACCTTC

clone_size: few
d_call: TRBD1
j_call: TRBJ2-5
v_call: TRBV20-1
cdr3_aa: CSARDLRDRGPGETQYF
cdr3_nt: TGCAGTGCTAGAGATCTCCGGGACAGGGGGCCGGGAGAGACCCAGTACTTC

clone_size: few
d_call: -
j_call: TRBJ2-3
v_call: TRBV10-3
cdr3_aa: CAISERASDTDTQYF
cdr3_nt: TGTGCCATCAGTGAGAGGGCATCTGACACAGATACGCAGTATTTT

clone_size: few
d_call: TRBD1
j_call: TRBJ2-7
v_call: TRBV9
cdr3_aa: CASSVGGGQGSYEQYF
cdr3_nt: TGTGCCAGCAGCGTCGGTGGGGGACAGGGATCCTACGAGCAGTACTTC

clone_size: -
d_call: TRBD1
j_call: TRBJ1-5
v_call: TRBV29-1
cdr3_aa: CSVETGGSNQPQHF
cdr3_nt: TGCAGCGTTGAAACAGGGGGCAGCAATCAGCCCCAGCATTTT

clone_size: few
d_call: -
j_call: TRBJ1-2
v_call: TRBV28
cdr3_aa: CASRQLDAYYGYTF
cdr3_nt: TGTGCCAGCAGACAACTTGATGCCTACTATGGCTACACCTTC

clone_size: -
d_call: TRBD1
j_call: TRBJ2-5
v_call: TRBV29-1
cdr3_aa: CSVRTGIGLLETQYF
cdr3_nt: TGCAGCGTGCGGACAGGGATAGGTCTCTTGGAGACCCAGTACTTC

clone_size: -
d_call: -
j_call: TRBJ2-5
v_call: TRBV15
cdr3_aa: CATSRGTVQETQYF
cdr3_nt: TGTGCCACCAGCAGAGGGACAGTACAAGAGACCCAGTACTTC

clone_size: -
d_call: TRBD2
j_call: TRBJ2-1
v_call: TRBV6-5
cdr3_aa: CASRPGTILNEQFF
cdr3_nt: TGTGCCAGCAGACCCGGGACTATCTTAAATGAGCAGTTCTTC

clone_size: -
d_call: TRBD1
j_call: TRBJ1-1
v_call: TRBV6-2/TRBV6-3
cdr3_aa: CASSYPGQGRHTEAFF
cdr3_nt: TGTGCCAGCAGTTACCCGGGACAGGGACGACACACTGAAGCTTTCTTT

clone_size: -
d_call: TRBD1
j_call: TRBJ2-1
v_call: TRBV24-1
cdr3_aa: CATSEGQGAYNEQFF
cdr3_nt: TGTGCCACCAGTGAGGGACAGGGAGCCTACAATGAGCAGTTCTTC

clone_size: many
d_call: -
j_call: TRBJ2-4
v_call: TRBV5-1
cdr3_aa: CASSPGRTEAKNIQYF
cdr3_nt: TGCGCCAGCAGCCCGGGGAGGACAGAAGCCAAAAACATTCAGTACTTC

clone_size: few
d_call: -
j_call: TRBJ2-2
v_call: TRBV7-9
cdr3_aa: CASSLGAIDAGELFF
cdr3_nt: TGTGCCAGCAGCTTAGGGGCTATCGACGCCGGGGAGCTGTTTTTT

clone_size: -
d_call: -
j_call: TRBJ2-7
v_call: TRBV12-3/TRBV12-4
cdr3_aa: CASSSPPLEQYF
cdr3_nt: TGTGCCAGCAGTTCCCCTCCTCTCGAGCAGTACTTC

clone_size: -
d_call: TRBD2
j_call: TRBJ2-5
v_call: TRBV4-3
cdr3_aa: CASSQDLRGGRTQETQYF
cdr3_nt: TGCGCCAGCAGCCAAGATCTCCGGGGCGGGAGGACCCAAGAGACCCAGTACTTC

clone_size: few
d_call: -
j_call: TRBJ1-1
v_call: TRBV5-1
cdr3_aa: CASSESGRMVSRAFF
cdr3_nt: TGCGCCAGCAGCGAGTCCGGACGCATGGTTAGTCGAGCTTTCTTT

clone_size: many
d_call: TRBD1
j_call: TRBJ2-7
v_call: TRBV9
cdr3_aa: CASSLGQTLSYEQYF
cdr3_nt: TGTGCCAGCAGCTTGGGACAGACCCTTTCCTACGAGCAGTACTTC

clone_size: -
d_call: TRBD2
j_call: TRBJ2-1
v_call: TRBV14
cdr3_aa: CASSQRTSGRYNEQFF
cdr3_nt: TGTGCCAGCAGCCAGAGGACTAGCGGGAGGTACAATGAGCAGTTCTTC

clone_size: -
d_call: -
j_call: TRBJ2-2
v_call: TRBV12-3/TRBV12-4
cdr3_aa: CASSFADTGELFF
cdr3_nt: TGTGCCAGCAGTTTTGCCGACACCGGGGAGCTGTTTTTT

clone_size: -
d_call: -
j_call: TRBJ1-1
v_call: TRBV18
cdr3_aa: CASSPDVGIVAFF
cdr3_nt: TGTGCCAGCTCACCTGACGTGGGGATAGTAGCTTTCTTT

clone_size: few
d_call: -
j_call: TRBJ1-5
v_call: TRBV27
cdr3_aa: CASSPNRLSNQPQHF
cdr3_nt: TGTGCCAGCAGCCCCAACAGGCTTAGCAATCAGCCCCAGCATTTT

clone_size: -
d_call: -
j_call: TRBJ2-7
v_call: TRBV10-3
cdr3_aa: CATQQGVGYEQYF
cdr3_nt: TGTGCCACCCAGCAAGGGGTAGGCTACGAGCAGTACTTC

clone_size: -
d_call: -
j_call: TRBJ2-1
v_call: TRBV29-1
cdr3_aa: CSVDRGATYNEQFF
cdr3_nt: TGCAGCGTTGACCGGGGGGCTACCTACAATGAGCAGTTCTTC